The 9 T cell receptor beta chains below were found in one sample sequenced in a study of molecular identifiers for immune sequencing clone quantification. TCRdb recomputed calls from the PCR reads with MiXCR, one row per CDR3 protein. The sample gives over 600,000 distinct CDR3 sequences, about 20% of which show up once; about 0.9% is in the top ten. Sample: naive CD8+ T cells from blood, with Jurkat cell RNA spiked in. Subset of the sample: FACS-sorted CD8+CD4-CCR7+CD45RA+ naive T cells. These receptors all stem from a human donor in good health. Some libraries in this study had Jurkat cell RNA spiked in.

Only a few counts were recorded for this clonotype. The chain carries TRBV6-5 and TRBJ2-2; D call uncertain. Per germline, CDR1 MNHEY and CDR2 SVGAGI. V lost 0 bases and J 11 bases, leaving 7 bases between the germline ends. The CDR3 covers 12 residues. For the CDR3, the DNA is TGTGCCAGCAGTTACTCTACGGTAGAGCTGTTTTTT. It specifies CASSYSTVELFF.

This clonotype was seen a handful of times. The V and J genes are TRBV27 and TRBJ2-3, with 10 bases fitting TRBD1. CDR3 length equals 16 residues. Germline V CDR1 and CDR2: MNHEY, SMNVEV (reference sequence). The J segment lost 2 bases and the V segment lost 3 bases, leaving 5 bases of the junction unmatched. The CDR3 nucleotides are TGTGCCAGCAGTTTTAAAGACAGGGGGCTCACAGATACGCAGTATTTT. Translation gives CASSFKDRGLTDTQYF.

V usage is TRBV20-1 and J usage is TRBJ2-3; D might be TRBD2 (7 bases). The germline gives CDR1 DFQATT, CDR2 SNEGSKA (reference sequence). This CDR3 spans 14 amino acids. V dropped 4 bases and J dropped 4 bases, with 15 bases sitting between them. CDR3 nucleotide sequence: TGCAGTGCTAAGGGGGGGGAGTACGCAGATACGCAGTATTTT. It codes for CSAKGGEYADTQYF.

This clonotype showed up many times. The chain employs TRBV20-1 and TRBJ2-7, with D possibly being TRBD1 or TRBD2 (5 bases each). Germline CDR1 and CDR2: DFQATT and SNEGSKA (reference sequence). The V end was cut by 5 bases, the J end by 6 bases, with 11 bases between. The CDR3 consists of 11 residues. In nucleotides, the CDR3 is TGCAGTGCTCCGAGGGGCGTCGAGCAGTACTTC. Protein sequence: CSAPRGVEQYF.

This clonotype was recorded many times. The gene calls are TRBV11-2 and TRBJ1-1, with a tentative D call TRBD1 (5 bases). The germline V gene encodes CDR1 SGHAT and CDR2 FQNNGV. CDR3 size: 17 residues. V was trimmed by 4 bases and J by 4 bases, leaving 22 bases between them. The CDR3 loop reads CASSSPAPGTKGTEAFF. The CDR3, as DNA: TGTGCCAGCAGCTCGCCTGCCCCGGGGACGAAGGGCACTGAAGCTTTCTTT.

The sample holds many counts of this clonotype. CDR3 sequence (DNA): TGTGCCAGTAGTCGAGACGAGACCCAGTACTTC. This gives the protein CASSRDETQYF. The chain joins TRBV19 to TRBJ2-5; no firm D call. This CDR3 contains 11 residues. V was shortened by 5 bases and J by 5 bases, with 6 bases between the two germline ends. CDR1 and CDR2 from the germline V gene are LNHDA and SQIVND (reference sequence).

This clonotype showed up many times. V usage is TRBV12-3 or TRBV12-4 and J usage is TRBJ1-1; perhaps TRBD1 as D (5 bases). There are 14 residues in the CDR3. The V and J ends lost 7 bases and 4 bases respectively, with 16 bases between them. The CDR3 nucleotides are TGTGCCAGCACCGAGAATCCAGGGAGCACTGAAGCTTTCTTT. Translated, it gives CASTENPGSTEAFF.

For this clonotype: This may be a read error: a much more frequent sequence differs by one nucleotide. The rearrangement joins TRBV12-3 or TRBV12-4 to TRBJ2-3, with 9 bases that match TRBD2. The CDR3 is 15 residues long. The trim removed 6 bases at V and 5 bases at J, leaving 9 bases unmatched. The chain's CDR3 is CASSPTSGHLDTQYF. CDR3 sequence (DNA): TGTGCCAGCAGCCCGACTAGCGGCCATTTAGATACGCAGTATTTT.

This sequence joins TRBV7-9 and TRBJ2-5, with a weak D call TRBD1 (6 bases). The CDR3 sequence is 17 residues long. The V gene lost 0 bases and the J gene lost 5 bases, with 19 bases spanning the gap. Germline CDR1 SEHNR, CDR2 FQNEAQ (reference sequence). This CDR3 reads CASSLAPGHPKWETQYF. The DNA of the CDR3 is TGTGCCAGCAGCTTAGCGCCGGGACACCCCAAGTGGGAGACCCAGTACTTC.